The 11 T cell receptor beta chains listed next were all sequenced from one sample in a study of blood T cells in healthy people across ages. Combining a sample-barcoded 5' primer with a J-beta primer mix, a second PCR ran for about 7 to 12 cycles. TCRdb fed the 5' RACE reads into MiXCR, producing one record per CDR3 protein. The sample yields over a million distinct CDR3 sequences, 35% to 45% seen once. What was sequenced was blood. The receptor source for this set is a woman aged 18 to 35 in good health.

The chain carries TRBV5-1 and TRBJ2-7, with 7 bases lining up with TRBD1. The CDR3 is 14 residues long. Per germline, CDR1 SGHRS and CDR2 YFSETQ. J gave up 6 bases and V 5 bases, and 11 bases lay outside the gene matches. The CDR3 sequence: CASRPTFRGSEQYF. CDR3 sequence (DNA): TGCGCCAGCAGACCAACTTTCAGGGGGAGCGAGCAGTACTTC.

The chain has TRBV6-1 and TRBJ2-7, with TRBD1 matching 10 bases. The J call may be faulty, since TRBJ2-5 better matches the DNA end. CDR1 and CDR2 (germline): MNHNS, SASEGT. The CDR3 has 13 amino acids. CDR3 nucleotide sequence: TGTGCCAGCGGGGACAGGGGAGCAGAGACCCAGTACTTC. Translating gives CASGDRGAETQYF.

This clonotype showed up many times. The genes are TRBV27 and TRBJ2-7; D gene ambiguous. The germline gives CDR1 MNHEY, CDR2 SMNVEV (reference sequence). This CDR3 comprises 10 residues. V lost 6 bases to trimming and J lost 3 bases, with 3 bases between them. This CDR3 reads CASRGYEQYF. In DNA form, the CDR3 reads TGTGCCAGCAGGGGCTACGAGCAGTACTTC.

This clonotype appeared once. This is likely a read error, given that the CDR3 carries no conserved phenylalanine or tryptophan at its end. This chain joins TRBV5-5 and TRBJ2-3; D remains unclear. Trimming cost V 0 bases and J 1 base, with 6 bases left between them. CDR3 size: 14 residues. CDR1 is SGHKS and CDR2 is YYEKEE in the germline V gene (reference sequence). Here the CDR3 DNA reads TGTGCCAGCAGCTTGGCAGCAGGCACAGATACGCAGTATGTT. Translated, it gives CASSLAAGTDTQYV.

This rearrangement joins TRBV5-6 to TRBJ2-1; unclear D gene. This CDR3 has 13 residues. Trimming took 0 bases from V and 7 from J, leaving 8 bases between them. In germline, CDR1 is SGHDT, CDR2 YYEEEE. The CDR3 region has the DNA TGTGCCAGCAGCTTGGGTTGGAAAAATGAGCAGTTCTTC. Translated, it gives CASSLGWKNEQFF. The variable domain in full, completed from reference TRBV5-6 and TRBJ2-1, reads DAGVTQSPTHLIKTRGQQVTLRCSPKSGHDTVSWYQQALGQGPQFIFQYYEEEERQRGNFPDRFSGHQFPNYSSELNVNALLLGDSALYLCASSLGWKNEQFFGPGTRLTVL.

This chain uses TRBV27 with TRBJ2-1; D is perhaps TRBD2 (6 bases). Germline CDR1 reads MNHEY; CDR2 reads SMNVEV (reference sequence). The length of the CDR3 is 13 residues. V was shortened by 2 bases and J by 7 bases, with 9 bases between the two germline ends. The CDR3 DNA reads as TGTGCCAGCAGTTTACGACTAGTGAATGAGCAGTTCTTC. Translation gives CASSLRLVNEQFF.

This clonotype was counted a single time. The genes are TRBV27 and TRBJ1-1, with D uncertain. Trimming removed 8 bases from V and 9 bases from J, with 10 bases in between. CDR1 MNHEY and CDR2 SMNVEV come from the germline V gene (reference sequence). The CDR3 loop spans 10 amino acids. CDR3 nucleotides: TGTGCCAGCCACGGCGGACAAGCTTTCTTT. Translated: CASHGGQAFF.

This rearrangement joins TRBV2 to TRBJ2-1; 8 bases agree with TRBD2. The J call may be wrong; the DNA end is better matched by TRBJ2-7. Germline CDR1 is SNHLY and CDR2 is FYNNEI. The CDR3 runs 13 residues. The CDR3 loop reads CASNLAGYNEQYF. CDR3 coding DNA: TGTGCCAGCAACCTAGCGGGCTACAATGAGCAGTACTTC.

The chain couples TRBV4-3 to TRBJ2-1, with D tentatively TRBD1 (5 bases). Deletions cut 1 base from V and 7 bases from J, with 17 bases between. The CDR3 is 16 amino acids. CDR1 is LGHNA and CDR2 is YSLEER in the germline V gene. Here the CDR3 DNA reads TGCGCCAGCAGCCAAGGGCAGGGAAAAGTCGGTAATGAGCAGTTCTTC. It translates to CASSQGQGKVGNEQFF.

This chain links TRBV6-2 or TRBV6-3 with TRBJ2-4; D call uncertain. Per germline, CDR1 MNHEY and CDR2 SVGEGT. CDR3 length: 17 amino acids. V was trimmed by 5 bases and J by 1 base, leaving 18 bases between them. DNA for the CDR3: TGTGCCAGCAGTCAAGGTTGGGGAAGGATGGCCAAAAACATTCAGTACTTC. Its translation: CASSQGWGRMAKNIQYF.

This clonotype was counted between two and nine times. This CDR3 reads CASSFAMGRGGEKQYF. The CDR3 nucleotides are TGTGCCAGCAGCTTCGCAATGGGACGAGGGGGTGAAAAGCAGTACTTC. This rearrangement joins TRBV7-2 to TRBJ2-5; TRBD1 is a possible D gene (6 bases). The CDR3 runs 16 residues. The V gene lost 3 bases and the J gene lost 11 bases, with 25 bases spanning the gap. Per the germline V gene, CDR1 is SGHTA and CDR2 is FQGNSA.